These 17 T cell receptor beta chains were sequenced from one sample in a study of cytomegalovirus exposure and HLA in healthy donors. Primers included in the PCR were 60 Vbeta and 13 Jbeta primers. TCRdb's copy holds only in-frame clones and misses some; the assay was immunoSEQ multiplex PCR. Altogether some 150,000 clones are present, over 60% being singletons, with the ten largest covering 0.55% to 0.8%. Sequenced: PBMCs. The receptors derive from a male donor in good health and CMV-seronegative.

The chain carries TRBV18 and TRBJ2-2; D may be TRBD1 (5 bases). The CDR3 is made up of 13 amino acids. Trimming took off 3 bases at V and 6 bases at J, with 8 bases between the two ends. Germline V gives CDR1 KGHSH, CDR2 LQKENI. The CDR3 spells CASSPAGSGELFF. DNA of the CDR3: TGTGCCAGCTCACCCGCAGGGTCCGGGGAGCTGTTTTTT. The full variable domain, its missing parts supplied by reference TRBV18 and TRBJ2-2, is NAGVMQNPRHLVRRRGQEARLRCSPMKGHSHVYWYRQLPEEGLKFMVYLQKENIIDESGMPKERFSAEFPKEGPSILRIQQVVRGDSAAYFCASSPAGSGELFFGEGSRLTVL.

This sequence joins TRBV5-1 and TRBJ1-4, with a possible D match to TRBD1 (6 bases). Trimming cost V 4 bases and J 7 bases, with 17 bases left between them. Germline loops: CDR1 SGHRS, CDR2 YFSETQ. The CDR3 spans 15 residues. CDR3 region: CASSPVGGRGEKLFF. The CDR3 DNA reads TGCGCCAGCAGCCCAGTTGGGGGCCGTGGTGAAAAACTGTTTTTT.

V and J are TRBV5-4 and TRBJ1-1; a weak D match, TRBD1 (5 bases). Trimming stripped 2 bases from V and 1 base from J, with 15 bases between. The CDR3 sequence is 16 residues long. Germline V gene data show CDR1 as SGHNT and CDR2 as YYREEE (reference sequence). This chain's CDR3 is CASSLSGHGGNTEAFF. The CDR3 DNA is TGTGCCAGCAGCTTATCGGGGCACGGGGGGAACACTGAAGCTTTCTTT.

The V and J genes are TRBV6-4 and TRBJ1-2; the D gene is possibly TRBD1 (6 bases). The CDR3 has 15 residues. With 0 bases removed from V and 8 bases from J, the gap between germline ends came to 16 bases. CDR1 MRHNA and CDR2 SNTAGT come from the germline V gene. The CDR3 here is CASSDSEDGTKGYTF. CDR3 sequence (DNA): TGTGCCAGCAGTGACTCGGAGGATGGGACAAAGGGCTACACCTTC.

The chain employs TRBV7-8 and TRBJ2-3, with 8 nucleotides matching TRBD2. V shed 0 bases, J shed 3 bases, and the junction held 5 bases outside the gene matches. The germline V gene has CDR1 SGHVS and CDR2 FQNEAQ. This CDR3 is built from 16 residues. CDR3 DNA sequence: TGTGCCAGCAGCTTAGCACTAGCGGCGGGGACAGATACGCAGTATTTT. It yields the protein CASSLALAAGTDTQYF.

The chain joins TRBV5-3 to TRBJ2-5, with a possible D match to TRBD2 (6 bases). TRBV5-3 qualifies as an ORF whose function is uncertain. Deletions cut 4 bases from V and 0 bases from J, with 13 bases between. CDR3 length equals 15 residues. The CDR3 bases are TGTGCCAGAAGCCCCACGGGAGTGAACCAAGAGACCCAGTACTTC. This gives the protein CARSPTGVNQETQYF.

The chain employs TRBV11-3 and TRBJ1-6; no clear D. This CDR3 is built from 15 residues. From germline, CDR1 is SGHNT and CDR2 YENEEA. V shed 6 bases and J shed 5 bases, with 14 bases lying between them. The CDR3 is CASSMRRSNNSPLHF. The CDR3 DNA sequence: TGTGCCAGCAGTATGCGGAGGTCTAATAATTCACCCCTCCACTTT.

The V and J genes are TRBV5-4 and TRBJ1-3, with D unresolved. Germline V lookup: CDR1 SGHNT, CDR2 YYREEE (reference sequence). The CDR3 extends over 15 amino acids. The V end lost 0 bases, the J end lost 5 bases, and 12 bases lay between the germline ends. The CDR3 region is CASSLVGGGRNTIYF. As DNA, the CDR3 is TGTGCCAGCAGCTTGGTCGGCGGTGGAAGAAACACCATATATTTT.

This sequence joins TRBV5-1 and TRBJ2-2; perhaps TRBD1 as D (5 bases). Germline V gene data show CDR1 as SGHRS and CDR2 as YFSETQ. The CDR3 is made up of 16 amino acids. Trimming took off 2 bases at V and 4 bases at J, with 15 bases between the two ends. CDR3 residues: CASSLGVSPSTGELFF. The CDR3 nucleotides read TGCGCCAGCAGCTTAGGGGTGTCTCCGAGCACCGGGGAGCTGTTTTTT. Complete variable domain (other parts from reference TRBV5-1 and TRBJ2-2): KAGVTQTPRYLIKTRGQQVTLSCSPISGHRSVSWYQQTPGQGLQFLFEYFSETQRNKGNFPGRFSGRQFSNSRSEMNVSTLELGDSALYLCASSLGVSPSTGELFFGEGSRLTVL.

CDR3 nucleotide sequence: TGCGCCAGCAGCCAAGAATGGACAGGGGGCTACGAGCAGTACTTC. The encoded protein is CASSQEWTGGYEQYF. V gene TRBV4-3 combines with J gene TRBJ2-7; the match to TRBD1 covers 10 bases. The V gene's germline CDR1 is LGHNA and CDR2 YSLEER. The CDR3 covers 15 residues. Unmatched junction bases numbered 2, after V lost 0 bases and J lost 3 bases.

This clone has only one observation. The chain combines TRBV19 with TRBJ2-3; perhaps TRBD2 as D (5 bases). The CDR3 sequence is 13 residues long. The ends were cut back, 6 bases at V and 0 bases at J, with 7 bases in the middle. CDR1 and CDR2 (germline): LNHDA, SQIVND (reference sequence). The CDR3 spells CASSWTSTDTQYF. CDR3 DNA: TGTGCCAGTAGCTGGACTAGCACAGATACGCAGTATTTT.

The genes are TRBV19 and TRBJ1-4; 10 nucleotides match TRBD1. The V segment lost 7 bases and the J segment 5 bases; nucleotides outside the gene matches: 7. The germline gives CDR1 LNHDA, CDR2 SQIVND (reference sequence). The CDR3 is 15 residues long. The CDR3 nucleotides read TGTGCCAGTACAGCCTCGACAGGGGGCAATGAAAAACTGTTTTTT. Protein sequence: CASTASTGGNEKLFF.

In regard to this clone: Mismatch with germline at one junction end may stem from a read error. The chain is built from TRBV5-1 and TRBJ2-3, with 10 bases identical to TRBD2. CDR1 and CDR2 (germline): SGHRS, YFSETQ. CDR3 length: 18 residues. This CDR3 is CASSLSLAGPTSTGTQYF. DNA for the CDR3: TGCGCCAGCAGCTTATCACTAGCGGGACCGACTAGCACAGGTACGCAGTATTTT.

This clone appeared a few times. The chain combines TRBV4-3 with TRBJ2-7; 9 bases agree with TRBD1. This CDR3 has 14 amino acids. Losses at the gene ends were 4 bases for V and 4 bases for J; bases not matched to a gene: 5. Germline lookup yields CDR1 LGHNA and CDR2 YSLEER. CDR3 amino acids: CASSPGQGRYEQYF. CDR3 in DNA: TGCGCCAGCAGCCCGGGACAGGGTAGATACGAGCAGTACTTC.

This clone was detected once. The V and J genes are TRBV5-4 and TRBJ1-1; D unresolved. This CDR3 contains 14 residues. Trimming pared 0 bases from V and 4 bases from J, leaving 10 bases between. CDR1 SGHNT and CDR2 YYREEE come from the germline V gene (reference sequence). CDR3 nucleotides: TGTGCCAGCAGCTTGGACCCAGGTGGCACTGAAGCTTTCTTT. Translated, it gives CASSLDPGGTEAFF. The variable domain in full, completed from reference TRBV5-4 and TRBJ1-1, reads ETGVTQSPTHLIKTRGQQVTLRCSSQSGHNTVSWYQQALGQGPQFIFQYYREEENGRGNFPPRFSGLQFPNYSSELNVNALELDDSALYLCASSLDPGGTEAFFGQGTRLTVV.

The chain has TRBV7-8 and TRBJ2-7; 7 bases are shared with TRBD1. Unmatched junction bases numbered 4, after V lost 2 bases and J lost 0 bases. Per the germline V gene, CDR1 is SGHVS and CDR2 is FQNEAQ. There are 15 residues in the CDR3. CDR3 in amino acids: CASSLRQGLSYEQYF. CDR3 coding DNA: TGTGCCAGCAGCTTAAGACAGGGCCTCTCCTACGAGCAGTACTTC.

V usage is TRBV19 and J usage is TRBJ2-5, with 10 bases that match TRBD1. The DNA end favors TRBJ2-7, so the J call may be wrong. This CDR3 contains 15 residues. The V gene's germline CDR1 is LNHDA and CDR2 SQIVND (reference sequence). The CDR3, as DNA: TGTGCCAGTAGTTTCCGGACAGGGGGGGAGTACGAGCAGTACTTC. Amino acid sequence: CASSFRTGGEYEQYF.